This TCR beta chain was profiled in a study of blood T cells in healthy people across ages. The use of a sample-barcoded 5' primer and a J-beta primer mix characterized a second PCR of 7 to 11 cycles. From the 5' RACE reads, TCRdb called clonotypes with MiXCR, one entry per CDR3 protein. The sample lists some 850,000 distinct CDR3 sequences; about a quarter were seen once. Notes on the study in general: As age increased, TCR beta diversity per million T cells fell in a roughly linear fashion.

Points on this clonotype: Its antigen is unidentified.

The V gene's germline CDR1 is DFQATT and CDR2 SNEGSKA (reference sequence). CDR3 length: 13 residues. Unmatched junction bases numbered 7, after V lost 5 bases and J lost 6 bases. The same specimen was also included in a second study, on T cells of mothers and their children. This second study says: From each mother came over 9.5 million TCR beta CDR3 reads, and from each child came 3 million to 3.5 million.

The sample consisted of blood. The source of this sequence is a boy aged 10-17 years in good health. The V and J genes are TRBV20-1 and TRBJ2-7; 10 bases are a match to TRBD1. CDR3 bases: TGCAGTGCTGCCGGGACAGGGGTGGGCGAGCAGTACTTC. Amino acids: CSAAGTGVGEQYF.